This entry is about one T cell receptor (beta chain). Antigen specificity is unknown. As handled by the study authors: Filtering differed because ImmunoSEQ produced junction-only sequences that carried no quality scores. Sequencing was performed with immunoSEQ multiplex PCR; in TCRdb, only in-frame clones are kept and a portion is missing. For V, J and clone size, that table is used; D and trimming come from the DNA. The profile covers almost 700,000 clones, with around 90% appearing a single time and about 24% taken by the ten largest. CD8 cells regarded as naive lacked CD45RO, were positively chosen for CCR7, and omitted terminally differentiated effector memory CD45RA+ cells. There were no recent acute infections or vaccinations among the donors, who were healthy HIV-negative adults. This sample was taken from a study of shared clonotypes between healthy human individuals. Whole-study findings and limits: Sequencing of the sorted subsets was shown by rarefaction to be incomplete despite large depth. Donor scarcity curtailed the genetic and exposure-history diversity represented herein.

V was cut by 5 bases and J by 4 bases, with 9 bases left in between. Germline loops: CDR1 LNHDA, CDR2 SQIVND (reference sequence). The CDR3 is 13 residues long. Material for sequencing was naive CD8+ T cells sorted from blood. The chain joins TRBV19 to TRBJ2-1; D unclear. The clonotype originates from a man aged 30 to 45 in good health. In nucleotides, the CDR3 is TGTGCCAGTAGTCCTTGGGGATACAATGAGCAGTTCTTC. Protein sequence: CASSPWGYNEQFF.